The 21 T cell receptor beta chains below all came from one sample that was sequenced in a study of T cell clusters in autoimmune cytopenias (dated by TCRdb to about 2019). These reads were obtained on an Illumina MiSeq. Multiplex PCR with a touch-down protocol amplified TRB rearrangements, with the TRB-A and TRB-B primer pools combined in a single tube. TCRdb reprocessed the reads, and each CDR3 protein sequence is entered once, without DNA. This sample's table carries around 6,600 distinct CDR3 sequences. About 4.4% of the sample comes from the top ten. TRB amplification used around 250 ng of peripheral blood genomic DNA, 30,000 to 40,000 genome equivalents, per sample. The same sample was also studied in work on T cell repertoires in aging, cancer and after chemotherapy.

Sequences were obtained from peripheral blood. The receptors here all came from a human donor in good health.

This clonotype is identified as medium-sized from frequency. CDR3 sequence reads: CASSSSGTQYEQYF. This chain links TRBV5-4 with TRBJ2-7; with no DNA, the TCRdb D assignment of TRBD1 cannot be verified. This CDR3 contains 14 residues. CDR1 is SGHNT and CDR2 is YYREEE in the germline V gene (reference sequence).

This clonotype is deemed medium-sized by its frequency. The chain joins TRBV6-2 or TRBV6-3 to TRBJ2-1; without DNA, the TCRdb call of TRBD2 cannot be checked. From germline, CDR1 is MNHEY and CDR2 SVGEGT. CDR3 length equals 16 residues. The CDR3 is CASSYFGRARYNEQFF.

V gene TRBV10-3 combines with J gene TRBJ2-1; absent DNA, TCRdb's TRBD2 call cannot be checked. The CDR3 covers 19 residues. Germline-derived CDR1 and CDR2 are ENHRY and SYGVKD. This CDR3 reads CATSGGGSSGRAFYNEQFF.

The CDR3 here is CATEGQDYGYTF. V and J are TRBV19 and TRBJ1-2; with no DNA, the TCRdb D assignment of TRBD1 cannot be verified. CDR3 length: 12 residues. The germline V gene has CDR1 LNHDA and CDR2 SQIVND (reference sequence).

In terms of frequency, this clonotype is medium-sized. V gene TRBV29-1 combines with J gene TRBJ2-1. Germline-derived CDR1 and CDR2 are SQVTM and ANQGSEA. The CDR3 runs to 15 residues. The chain's CDR3 is CSVSLTGASYNEQFF.

This clonotype is called medium-sized based on its frequency. The chain links TRBV30 to TRBJ1-5; the TCRdb D gene call, TRBD1, has no DNA to confirm it. This CDR3 is built from 16 residues. Germline V gene sequence: CDR1 GTSNPN, CDR2 SVGIG (reference sequence). CDR3 loop: CACSSGQGLNNQPQHF.

Frequency places this clonotype as medium-sized (0.01 to 0.1%). The genes are TRBV6-6 and TRBJ2-1; TCRdb outputs TRBD1, but without DNA this stays unchecked. The germline V gene encodes CDR1 MNHNY and CDR2 SVGAGI (reference sequence). This CDR3 is 13 amino acids long. The CDR3 sequence is CASTRTGHIEQFF.

The chain uses TRBV18 and TRBJ2-2. The germline V gene encodes CDR1 KGHSH and CDR2 LQKENI. CDR3 length: 13 residues. The chain's CDR3 is CASSPANTGELFF.

Judged by frequency, this clonotype is medium-sized. CDR3 sequence reads: CASSPNPGPNTGELFF. The rearrangement links TRBV18 to TRBJ2-2; TCRdb indicates TRBD1, and absent DNA this call remains unverified. CDR1 is KGHSH and CDR2 is LQKENI in the germline V gene. This CDR3 is built from 16 residues.

This rearrangement joins TRBV12-3 or TRBV12-4 to TRBJ2-7. The CDR3 contains 13 residues. CDR3 region: CASRPTSSYEQYF.

J is TRBJ2-7 and V is TRBV20-1. CDR3 size: 12 residues. Germline CDR1 reads DFQATT; CDR2 reads SNEGSKA (reference sequence). CDR3 sequence reads: CSAWTATYEQYF.

Here the CDR3 reads CASSNMGGARYNEQFF. The chain has TRBV19 and TRBJ2-1; TCRdb outputs TRBD1, but without DNA this stays unchecked. CDR3 length equals 16 residues. Per the germline V gene, CDR1 is LNHDA and CDR2 is SQIVND (reference sequence).

The chain is built from TRBV7-2 and TRBJ1-2; as DNA is missing, the TRBD1 call by TCRdb cannot be tested. The CDR3 is 14 residues long. The germline V gene encodes CDR1 SGHTA and CDR2 FQGNSA. Here the CDR3 reads CASSGAGALGGYTF.

This clonotype is identified as medium-sized (0.01 to 0.1%) from frequency. This chain links TRBV6-2 or TRBV6-3 with TRBJ1-2. The CDR3 consists of 12 residues. CDR1 is MNHEY and CDR2 is SVGEGT in the germline V gene. The CDR3: CASSYGSYGYTF.

The chain joins TRBV5-4 to TRBJ2-1; TCRdb's assignment of TRBD2 cannot be checked, as there is no DNA. This CDR3 region has 17 residues. Germline loops: CDR1 SGHNT, CDR2 YYREEE (reference sequence). This CDR3 reads CASSSRLAGAGGNEQFF.

This clonotype registers medium-sized by frequency. The chain carries TRBV18 and TRBJ2-5. Germline-derived CDR1 and CDR2 are KGHSH and LQKENI. This CDR3 contains 11 residues. The CDR3 loop is CASSPSETQYF. Full variable domain (rest looked up from reference TRBV18 and TRBJ2-5): NAGVMQNPRHLVRRRGQEARLRCSPMKGHSHVYWYRQLPEEGLKFMVYLQKENIIDESGMPKERFSAEFPKEGPSILRIQQVVRGDSAAYFCASSPSETQYFGPGTRLLVL.

This chain connects TRBV18 to TRBJ1-2; TCRdb reports TRBD1, a call that lacks DNA to check it against. Germline CDR1 KGHSH, CDR2 LQKENI. This CDR3 spans 16 amino acids. The CDR3 here is CASSPRARDRSFGYTF.

This clonotype is labeled medium-sized based on frequency. This sequence joins TRBV15 and TRBJ2-6; TCRdb's D call of TRBD1 is untestable without DNA. The CDR3 runs 14 residues. Germline assignment: CDR1 LNHNV and CDR2 YYDKDF (reference sequence). CDR3 loop: CATSIGAAANVLTF. Full variable domain (missing parts from reference TRBV15 and TRBJ2-6): DAMVIQNPRYQVTQFGKPVTLSCSQTLNHNVMYWYQQKSSQAPKLLFHYYDKDFNNEADTPDNFQSRRPNTSFCFLDIRSPGLGDTAMYLCATSIGAAANVLTFGAGSRLTVL.

This rearrangement joins TRBV30 to TRBJ1-1. CDR1 is GTSNPN, CDR2 SVGIG, per germline (reference sequence). This CDR3 comprises 13 residues. The CDR3 reads CAWSGQGRTEAFF.

The rearrangement uses TRBV27 and TRBJ2-2. Germline-derived CDR1 and CDR2 are MNHEY and SMNVEV (reference sequence). The CDR3 is 13 amino acids. CDR3 loop: CASSCDSTGELFF.

The chain carries TRBV6-5 and TRBJ1-2. The length of the CDR3 is 15 residues. CDR1 MNHEY and CDR2 SVGAGI come from the germline V gene. This chain's CDR3 is CASSSLGNGNYGYTF.